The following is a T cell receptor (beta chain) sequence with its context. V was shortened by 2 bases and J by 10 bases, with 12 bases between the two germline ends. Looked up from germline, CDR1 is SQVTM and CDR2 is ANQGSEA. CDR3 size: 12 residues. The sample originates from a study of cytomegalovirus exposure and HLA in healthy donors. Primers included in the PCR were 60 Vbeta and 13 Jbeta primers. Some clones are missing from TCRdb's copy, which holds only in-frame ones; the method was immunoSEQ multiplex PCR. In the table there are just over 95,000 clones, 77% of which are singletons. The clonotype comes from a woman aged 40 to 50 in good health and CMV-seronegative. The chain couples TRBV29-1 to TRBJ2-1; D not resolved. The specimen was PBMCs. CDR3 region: CSVERPRGEQFF. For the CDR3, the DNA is TGCAGCGTTGAACGGCCCCGCGGAGAGCAGTTCTTC.